This T cell receptor beta chain comes out of a study of cytomegalovirus exposure and HLA in healthy donors. As regards this clone: Other DNA sequences of this sample code for an identical CDR3.

PCR amplification relied on 60 Vbeta primers (plus 13 Jbeta primers). Generated by immunoSEQ multiplex PCR, the TCRdb table keeps only in-frame clones and is missing some. The sample carries about 160,000 clones, about 82% recorded once. The sample was PBMCs. The sequence was collected from a male donor in good health and CMV-seronegative.

This chain's CDR3 is CASSDLAGGRTDTQYF. The DNA of the CDR3 is TGTGCCAGCAGTGACTTAGCGGGAGGCCGCACAGATACGCAGTATTTT. V usage is TRBV6-1 and J usage is TRBJ2-3, with 10 bases identical to TRBD2. Per the germline V gene, CDR1 is MNHNS and CDR2 is SASEGT. The CDR3 is 16 amino acids. The trim removed 3 bases at V and 1 base at J, leaving 4 bases unmatched.